This T cell receptor beta chain is from a study of blood T cell repertoires in COVID-19. In the original workflow: Estimates of nucleated cell counts were drawn from the amplification of reference gene primers. Sequencing was performed with immunoSEQ multiplex PCR; in TCRdb, only in-frame clones are kept and a portion is missing. Clone size and V and J calls were adopted from that table, with D and trimming inferred from the DNA. The sample has some 190,000 clones; 65% to 80% are singletons. V was trimmed by 11 bases and J by 11 bases, leaving 25 bases between them. This CDR3 is 14 amino acids long. CDR1 ENHRY and CDR2 SYGVKD come from the germline V gene.

The source of this sequence is a woman aged 45-65 years with acute or convalescent COVID-19. Input material: peripheral blood. The chain combines TRBV10-3 with TRBJ1-5, with D perhaps TRBD1 (6 bases). This CDR3 is CASQGTPQSLSQHF. The DNA for the CDR3 is TGTGCCTCACAGGGTACCCCTCAATCATTGTCCCAGCATTTT.